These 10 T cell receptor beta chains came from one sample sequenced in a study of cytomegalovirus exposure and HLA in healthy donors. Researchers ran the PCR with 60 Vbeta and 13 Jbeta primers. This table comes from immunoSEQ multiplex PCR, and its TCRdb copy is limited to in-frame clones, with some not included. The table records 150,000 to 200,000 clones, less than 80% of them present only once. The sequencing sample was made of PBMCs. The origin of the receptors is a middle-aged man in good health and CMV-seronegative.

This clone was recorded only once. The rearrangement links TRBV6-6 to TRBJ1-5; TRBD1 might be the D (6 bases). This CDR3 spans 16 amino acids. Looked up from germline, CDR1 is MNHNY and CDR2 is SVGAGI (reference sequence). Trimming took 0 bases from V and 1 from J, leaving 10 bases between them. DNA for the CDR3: TGTGCCAGCAGTTACTCGGCACAGGGAAGCAATCAGCCCCAGCATTTT. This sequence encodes CASSYSAQGSNQPQHF.

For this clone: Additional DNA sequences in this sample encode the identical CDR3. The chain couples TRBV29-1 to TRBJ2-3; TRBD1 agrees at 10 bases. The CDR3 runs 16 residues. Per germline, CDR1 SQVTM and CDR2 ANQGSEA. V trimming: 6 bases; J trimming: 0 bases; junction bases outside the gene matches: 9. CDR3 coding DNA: TGCAGCGTCGAGATTGACAGGGGGCGAAGCACAGATACGCAGTATTTT. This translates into CSVEIDRGRSTDTQYF.

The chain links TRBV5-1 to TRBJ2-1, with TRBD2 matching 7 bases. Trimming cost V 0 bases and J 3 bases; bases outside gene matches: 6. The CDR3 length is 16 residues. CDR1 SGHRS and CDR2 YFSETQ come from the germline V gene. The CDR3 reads CASSLDTSGDYNEQFF. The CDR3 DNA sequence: TGCGCCAGCAGCTTGGACACGAGCGGGGACTACAATGAGCAGTTCTTC.

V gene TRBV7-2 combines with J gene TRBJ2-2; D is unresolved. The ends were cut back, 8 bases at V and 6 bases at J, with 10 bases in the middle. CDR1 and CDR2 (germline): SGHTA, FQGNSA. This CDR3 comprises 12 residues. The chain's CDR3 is CASRLRPGELFF. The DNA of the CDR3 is TGTGCCAGCCGTTTGCGCCCCGGGGAGCTGTTTTTT.

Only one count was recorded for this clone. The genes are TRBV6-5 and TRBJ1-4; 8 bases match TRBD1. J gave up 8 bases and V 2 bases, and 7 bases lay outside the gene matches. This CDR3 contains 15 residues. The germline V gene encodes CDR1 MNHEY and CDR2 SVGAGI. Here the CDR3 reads CASSYEGTGWEKLFF. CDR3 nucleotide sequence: TGTGCCAGCAGTTACGAGGGGACAGGATGGGAAAAACTGTTTTTT.

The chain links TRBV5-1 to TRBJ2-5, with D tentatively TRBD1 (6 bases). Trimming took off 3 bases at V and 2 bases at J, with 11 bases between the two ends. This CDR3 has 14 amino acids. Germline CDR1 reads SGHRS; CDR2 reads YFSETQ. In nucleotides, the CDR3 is TGCGCCAGCAGCTCAGGACAGACGCAAGAGACCCAGTACTTC. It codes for CASSSGQTQETQYF.

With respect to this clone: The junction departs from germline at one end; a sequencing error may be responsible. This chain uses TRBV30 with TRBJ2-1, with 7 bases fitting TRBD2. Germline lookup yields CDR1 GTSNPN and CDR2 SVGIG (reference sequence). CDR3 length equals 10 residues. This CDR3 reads CAWSRGDPVF. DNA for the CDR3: TGTGCCTGGAGTCGGGGGGACCCCGTCTTC.

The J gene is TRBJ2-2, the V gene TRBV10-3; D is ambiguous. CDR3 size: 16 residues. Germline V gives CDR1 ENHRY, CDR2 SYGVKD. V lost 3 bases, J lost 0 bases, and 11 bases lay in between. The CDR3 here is CAISDFGGANTGELFF. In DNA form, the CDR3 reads TGTGCCATCAGTGACTTTGGCGGAGCGAACACCGGGGAGCTGTTTTTT.

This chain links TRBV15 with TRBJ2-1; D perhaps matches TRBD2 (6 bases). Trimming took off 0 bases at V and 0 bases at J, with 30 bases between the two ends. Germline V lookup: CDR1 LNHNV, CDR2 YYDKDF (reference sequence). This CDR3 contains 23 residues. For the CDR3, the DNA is TGTGCCACCAGCAGAGATCTTCCCCCCTATCGGGACTCCCACCCGAGCTCCTACAATGAGCAGTTCTTC. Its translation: CATSRDLPPYRDSHPSSYNEQFF. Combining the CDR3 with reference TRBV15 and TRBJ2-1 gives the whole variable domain DAMVIQNPRYQVTQFGKPVTLSCSQTLNHNVMYWYQQKSSQAPKLLFHYYDKDFNNEADTPDNFQSRRPNTSFCFLDIRSPGLGDTAMYLCATSRDLPPYRDSHPSSYNEQFFGPGTRLTVL.

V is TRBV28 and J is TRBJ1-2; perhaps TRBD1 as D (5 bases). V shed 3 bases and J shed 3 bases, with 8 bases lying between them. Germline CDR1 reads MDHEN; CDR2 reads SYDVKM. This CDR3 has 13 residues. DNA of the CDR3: TGTGCCAGCAGTTTGATAGGGGACTATGGCTACACCTTC. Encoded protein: CASSLIGDYGYTF.